The present T cell receptor (beta chain) was sequenced within a study of identical twins. From the 5' RACE reads, TCRdb called clonotypes with MiXCR, one entry per CDR3 protein. The profile covers fewer than 650,000 distinct CDR3 sequences, with just under 10% appearing a single time and around 3.2% taken by the ten largest. Germline CDR1 and CDR2: DFQATT and SNEGSKA (reference sequence). Losses at the gene ends were 4 bases for V and 5 bases for J; bases not matched to a gene: 11. The CDR3 length is 15 residues. Overall study results and limits: Memory repertoires lacked the insertion deficit that abundant cord blood beta clonotypes showed. The authors noted that invariant MAIT and iNKT cells could partly confound zero-insertion analyses.

This clonotype was seen a handful of times. The antigen is unknown. These records were also assigned to another study, of yellow fever vaccine responses in identical twins.

This clonotype originated in a woman aged 18-35 years in good health. The specimen was PBMCs. The chain couples TRBV20-1 to TRBJ1-1; TRBD1 aligns across 9 bases. The CDR3 region is CSANTGGSRRTEAFF. The DNA of the CDR3 is TGCAGTGCTAATACAGGGGGCAGCAGGAGGACTGAAGCTTTCTTT.